This T cell receptor beta chain is from a study of response to subunit inactivated influenza vaccine. Findings and caveats of the study: The study's authors posited that every seasonal influenza vaccination enlists few new T cells.

On this clonotype itself: Its antigen remains unidentified.

Each CDR3 protein gets one entry after TCRdb re-called the RT-PCR reads with MiXCR. The sample has about 500,000 distinct CDR3 sequences, around 7.7% seen once. The sequence was collected from a man aged 45 to 70 who received an inactivated influenza vaccine. This sample comprised PBMCs from blood, obtained roughly 24 months after vaccination.

In DNA, the CDR3 is TGTGCCAGCAAATCGACTACCTACAATGAGCAGTTCTTC. It encodes CASKSTTYNEQFF. The chain couples TRBV12-3 or TRBV12-4 to TRBJ2-1; weak D call: TRBD2 (5 bases). CDR3 size: 13 residues. V lost 7 bases and J lost 2, with 9 bases in between.